What follows are 21 T cell receptor beta chains derived from one specimen sequenced in a study of shared clonotypes between healthy human individuals. The repertoire was sequenced with immunoSEQ multiplex PCR; TCRdb's copy has only in-frame clones and lacks some. The data contain some 900,000 clones, over 75% of them seen just once; the ten biggest clones take up about 1.5%. The sequenced sample consisted of memory CD4+ T cells sorted from blood. The sample's subset: CD45RA-negative fraction. Every receptor here comes from a young man in good health.

V is TRBV7-2 and J is TRBJ1-1, with D tentatively TRBD1 (5 bases). The CDR3 is made up of 13 amino acids. V was trimmed by 5 bases and J by 4 bases, leaving 11 bases between them. Germline V gives CDR1 SGHTA, CDR2 FQGNSA. This CDR3 reads CASSREGFTEAFF. The CDR3 DNA sequence: TGTGCCAGCAGCCGAGAGGGGTTCACTGAAGCTTTCTTT.

The rearrangement uses TRBV2 and TRBJ1-2, with D tentatively TRBD1 (6 bases). Trimming removed 6 bases at V and 5 bases at J, with 19 bases between. Germline values: CDR1 SNHLY, CDR2 FYNNEI. This CDR3 has 15 residues. The CDR3 loop reads CASSGENRVGYGYTF. The CDR3 bases are TGTGCCAGCAGCGGGGAAAACAGGGTTGGGTATGGCTACACCTTC.

This sequence joins TRBV11-2 and TRBJ2-3; 10 bases are a match to TRBD2. Germline V lookup: CDR1 SGHAT, CDR2 FQNNGV. The CDR3 sequence is 18 residues long. V lost 0 bases and J lost 10; bases outside the gene matches: 16. CDR3 amino acids: CASSLDWASGRGKDAQYF. The CDR3 DNA follows: TGTGCCAGCAGCTTAGATTGGGCAAGCGGGAGGGGCAAGGATGCGCAGTATTTT.

The V gene is TRBV19, the J gene TRBJ2-3, with TRBD2 identical over 8 bases. CDR1 and CDR2 (germline): LNHDA, SQIVND (reference sequence). Trimming took 6 bases from V and 1 from J; bases not matched to a gene: 15. The CDR3 is 18 residues long. The CDR3 bases are TGTGCCAGTAGGGCAGCGGGAGCCTTTTCGGGGGGCACAGATACGCAGTATTTT. Its translation: CASRAAGAFSGGTDTQYF.

This chain uses TRBV11-1 with TRBJ2-5; perhaps D is TRBD1 or TRBD2 (6 bases each). The germline V gene has CDR1 SGHAT and CDR2 FQDESV (reference sequence). V was trimmed by 7 bases and J by 5 bases, leaving 20 bases between them. The CDR3 loop spans 15 amino acids. CDR3 sequence reads: CASTQPKGGSETQYF. CDR3 bases: TGTGCCAGCACTCAGCCGAAGGGGGGTTCGGAGACCCAGTACTTC.

The J gene is TRBJ1-6, the V gene TRBV28, with D hard to call. V lost 2 bases to trimming and J lost 8 bases, with 1 base between them. The germline gives CDR1 MDHEN, CDR2 SYDVKM. The CDR3 totals 11 residues. The CDR3 is CASSLHSPLHF. The CDR3 bases are TGTGCCAGCAGTTTACATTCACCCCTCCACTTT.

The chain has TRBV10-2 and TRBJ2-2; no clear D. Germline V gives CDR1 WSHSY, CDR2 SAAADI. This CDR3 comprises 14 residues. V lost 9 bases, J lost 0 bases, and 11 bases lay in between. The CDR3 DNA follows: TGCGCCAGTTCGGTCCGTGCGAACACCGGGGAGCTGTTTTTT. Protein sequence: CASSVRANTGELFF.

V and J are TRBV6-4 and TRBJ2-7; TRBD1 is a possible D gene (6 bases). Germline loops: CDR1 MRHNA, CDR2 SNTAGT. V lost 6 bases and J 7 bases, leaving 28 bases between the germline ends. The CDR3 is 17 amino acids. As DNA, the CDR3 is TGTGCCAGCAGCCAAACGAGAATCGGGACACGGCTGTGGGAGCAGTACTTC. It codes for CASSQTRIGTRLWEQYF.

The chain is built from TRBV6-1 and TRBJ2-2; D call uncertain. Germline assignment: CDR1 MNHNS and CDR2 SASEGT. The V gene lost 2 bases and the J gene lost 4 bases, with 11 bases spanning the gap. The CDR3 contains 15 residues. The CDR3 region has the DNA TGTGCCAGCAGTGAAAGGGCAGGCGGCACCGGGGAGCTGTTTTTT. Amino acid sequence: CASSERAGGTGELFF.

This clone was seen just once. This rearrangement joins TRBV19 to TRBJ2-7, with 7 bases matching TRBD2. Germline-derived CDR1 and CDR2 are LNHDA and SQIVND (reference sequence). The length of the CDR3 is 13 residues. DNA of the CDR3: TGTGAGGTTGTCGGGAGGATAGGCCACGAGCAGTACTTC. Amino acid sequence: CEVVGRIGHEQYF.

As regards this clone: Sequence at one end of the junction differs from germline and may be a read error. The chain is built from TRBV7-7 and TRBJ2-3; D possibly corresponds to TRBD2 (6 bases). This CDR3 is 15 amino acids long. Germline V CDR1 and CDR2: SSHAT, FNYEAQ (reference sequence). The CDR3 reads CASSPRDSGADTQYF. CDR3 coding DNA: TGTGCTAGCAGCCCACGGGACTCGGGCGCAGATACGCAGTATTTT. The entire variable domain, with the rest obtained from reference TRBV7-7 and TRBJ2-3, is as follows: GAGVSQSPRYKVTKRGQDVTLRCDPISSHATLYWYQQALGQGPEFLTYFNYEAQPDKSGLPSDRFSAERPEGSISTLTIQRTEQRDSAMYRCASSPRDSGADTQYFGPGTRLTVL.

The rearrangement uses TRBV30 and TRBJ2-1; TRBD2 is a possible D gene (6 bases). Germline loops: CDR1 GTSNPN, CDR2 SVGIG (reference sequence). Trimming shortened V by 7 bases and J by 0 bases, and 10 bases separated the two germline ends. CDR3 length: 13 amino acids. The CDR3 here is CALVAASYNEQFF. The CDR3, as DNA: TGTGCCTTAGTAGCGGCCTCCTACAATGAGCAGTTCTTC.

In regard to this clone: Other DNA sequences in this sample translate to the same CDR3. The V and J genes are TRBV30 and TRBJ2-5; D unclear. The germline V gene encodes CDR1 GTSNPN and CDR2 SVGIG (reference sequence). The CDR3 sequence is 11 residues long. V was clipped by 1 base and J by 5 bases, with 5 bases between them. For the CDR3, the DNA is TGTGCCTGGAGTGCTGGTGAGACCCAGTACTTC. It encodes CAWSAGETQYF.

This clone was seen ten or more times. This sequence joins TRBV19 and TRBJ2-3, with a weak D call TRBD2 (7 bases). Germline lookup yields CDR1 LNHDA and CDR2 SQIVND (reference sequence). V lost 10 bases to trimming and J lost 8 bases, with 13 bases between them. The CDR3 runs to 11 residues. In DNA form, the CDR3 reads TGTGCCACAGAGAGGGGGGGTACGCAGTATTTT. Protein: CATERGGTQYF. Full variable domain (rest looked up from reference TRBV19 and TRBJ2-3): DGGITQSPKYLFRKEGQNVTLSCEQNLNHDAMYWYRQDPGQGLRLIYYSQIVNDFQKGDIAEGYSVSREKKESFPLTVTSAQKNPTAFYLCATERGGTQYFGPGTRLTVL.

This clone was counted between two and nine times. This chain links TRBV29-1 with TRBJ1-1; unclear D gene. The germline gives CDR1 SQVTM, CDR2 ANQGSEA. This CDR3 is 15 amino acids long. With 0 bases removed from V and 0 bases from J, the gap between germline ends came to 11 bases. In DNA form, the CDR3 reads TGCAGCGTTGAAGATCAGTACCCTATGAACACTGAAGCTTTCTTT. Amino acid sequence: CSVEDQYPMNTEAFF.

This clone was observed once. The chain couples TRBV9 to TRBJ1-2; D remains unclear. The V gene's germline CDR1 is SGDLS and CDR2 YYNGEE. This CDR3 is 14 amino acids long. The germline V and J ends were trimmed by 0 bases and 3 bases, with 9 bases remaining between them. The CDR3 region is CASSVDLTDYGYTF. CDR3 sequence (DNA): TGTGCCAGCAGCGTAGATTTAACGGACTATGGCTACACCTTC.

The V call is TRBV28, the J call TRBJ1-6, with D possibly TRBD1 on 5 matching bases. The CDR3 covers 13 residues. Trimming took off 10 bases at V and 10 bases at J, with 17 bases between the two ends. Looked up from germline, CDR1 is MDHEN and CDR2 is SYDVKM. This CDR3 reads CAILEGLQSPLHF. The DNA for the CDR3 is TGTGCCATCCTGGAGGGGTTGCAGTCACCCCTCCACTTT.

In its sample, this clone was seen once. The CDR3 nucleotides are TGTGCCAGCAGCAACCGGGACAGGGGTTTGAACATTCAGTACTTC. It translates to CASSNRDRGLNIQYF. The V call is TRBV21-1, the J call TRBJ2-4; no check of the table's D call, TRBD1, against the DNA was made. TRBV21-1 is described as a pseudogene. The CDR3 contains 15 residues.

The sample holds many counts of this clone. This chain joins TRBV6-1 and TRBJ1-3, with D hard to call. The CDR3 runs to 12 residues. Trimming removed 8 bases from V and 0 bases from J, with 5 bases in between. The V gene's germline CDR1 is MNHNS and CDR2 SASEGT. In nucleotides, the CDR3 is TGTGCCAGCGGAAGCTCTGGAAACACCATATATTTT. This gives the protein CASGSSGNTIYF.

The chain carries TRBV7-2 and TRBJ1-2; 8 bases agree with TRBD1. The germline gives CDR1 SGHTA, CDR2 FQGNSA. This CDR3 region has 12 residues. Trimming took 9 bases from V and 8 from J; bases not matched to a gene: 8. The CDR3 reads CASSTGAQGYTF. For the CDR3, the DNA is TGTGCCAGTTCGACAGGGGCTCAGGGCTACACCTTC. Drawing the rest from reference TRBV7-2 and TRBJ1-2, the complete variable domain is GAGVSQSPSNKVTEKGKDVELRCDPISGHTALYWYRQSLGQGLEFLIYFQGNSAPDKSGLPSDRFSAERTGGSVSTLTIQRTQQEDSAVYLCASSTGAQGYTFGSGTRLTVV.

This clone appeared a few times. The chain recombines TRBV6-1 with TRBJ1-3; D is unresolved. The V end lost 8 bases, the J end lost 0 bases, and 5 bases lay between the germline ends. The CDR3 is made up of 12 amino acids. Germline CDR1 reads MNHNS; CDR2 reads SASEGT. Written as DNA, the CDR3 is TGTGCCAGCCGGGACTCTGGAAACACCATATATTTT. Its translation is CASRDSGNTIYF.